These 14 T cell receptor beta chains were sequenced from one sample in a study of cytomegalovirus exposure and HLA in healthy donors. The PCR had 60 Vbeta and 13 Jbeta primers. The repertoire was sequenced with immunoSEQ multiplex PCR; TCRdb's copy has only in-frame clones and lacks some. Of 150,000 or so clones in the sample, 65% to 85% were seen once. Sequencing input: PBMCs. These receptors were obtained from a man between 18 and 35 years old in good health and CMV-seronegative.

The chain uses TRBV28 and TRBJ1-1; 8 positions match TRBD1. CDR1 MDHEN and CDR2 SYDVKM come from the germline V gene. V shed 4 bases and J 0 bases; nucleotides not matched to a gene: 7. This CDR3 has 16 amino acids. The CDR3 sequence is CASSSGQGGMNTEAFF. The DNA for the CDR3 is TGTGCCAGCAGTTCCGGACAGGGCGGGATGAACACTGAAGCTTTCTTT.

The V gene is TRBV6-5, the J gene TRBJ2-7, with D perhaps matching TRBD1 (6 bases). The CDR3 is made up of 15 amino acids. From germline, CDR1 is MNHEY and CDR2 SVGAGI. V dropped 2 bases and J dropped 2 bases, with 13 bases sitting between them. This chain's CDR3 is CASSYGQGNPYEQYF. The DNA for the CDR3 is TGTGCCAGCAGTTACGGTCAGGGGAACCCCTACGAGCAGTACTTC.

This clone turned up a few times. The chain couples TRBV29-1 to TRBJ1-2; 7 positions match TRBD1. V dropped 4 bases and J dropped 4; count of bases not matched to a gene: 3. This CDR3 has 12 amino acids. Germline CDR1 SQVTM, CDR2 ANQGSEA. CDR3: CSVGDSLYGYTF. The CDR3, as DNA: TGCAGCGTTGGGGACAGTCTCTATGGCTACACCTTC.

CDR3 sequence: CASSPLGQTYEQYV. Written as DNA, the CDR3 is TGTGCCAGCAGCCCTTTGGGACAGACCTACGAGCAGTACGTC. The chain uses TRBV28 and TRBJ2-7, with 7 bases fitting TRBD1. In germline, CDR1 is MDHEN, CDR2 SYDVKM. CDR3 size: 14 residues. V trimming: 6 bases; J trimming: 2 bases; junction bases outside the gene matches: 7.

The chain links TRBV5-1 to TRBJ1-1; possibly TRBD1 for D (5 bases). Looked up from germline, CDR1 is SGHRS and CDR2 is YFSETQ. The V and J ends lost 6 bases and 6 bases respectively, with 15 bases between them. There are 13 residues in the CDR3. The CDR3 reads CASTRGEVAEAFF. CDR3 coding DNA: TGCGCCAGCACGCGAGGGGAGGTGGCTGAAGCTTTCTTT.

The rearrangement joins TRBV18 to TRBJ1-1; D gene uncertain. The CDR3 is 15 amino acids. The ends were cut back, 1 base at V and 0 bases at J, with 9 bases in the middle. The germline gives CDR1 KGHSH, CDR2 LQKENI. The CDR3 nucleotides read TGTGCCAGCTCACCACTGGGCGCCTTGAACACTGAAGCTTTCTTT. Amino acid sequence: CASSPLGALNTEAFF.

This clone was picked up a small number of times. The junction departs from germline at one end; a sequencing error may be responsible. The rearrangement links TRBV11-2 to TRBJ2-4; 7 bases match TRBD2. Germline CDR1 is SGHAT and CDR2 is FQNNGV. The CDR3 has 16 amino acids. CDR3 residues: CASSSLRLARENSQYF. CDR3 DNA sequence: TGTGCCAGCAGCTCCCTCCGACTAGCTCGAGAGAACAGTCAGTACTTC.

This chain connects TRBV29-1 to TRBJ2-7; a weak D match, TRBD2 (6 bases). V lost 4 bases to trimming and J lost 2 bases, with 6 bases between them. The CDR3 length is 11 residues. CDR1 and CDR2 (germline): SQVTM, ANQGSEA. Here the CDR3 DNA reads TGCAGCGTTGGACTAGCCTACGAGCAGTACTTC. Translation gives CSVGLAYEQYF.

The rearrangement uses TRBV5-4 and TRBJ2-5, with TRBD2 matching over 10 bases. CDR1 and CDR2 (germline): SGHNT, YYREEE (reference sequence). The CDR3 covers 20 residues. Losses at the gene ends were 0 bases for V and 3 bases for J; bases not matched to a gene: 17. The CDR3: CASSLGGSSGGRRGKETQYF. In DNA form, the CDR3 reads TGTGCCAGCAGCTTGGGGGGCTCTAGCGGGGGTAGGAGGGGAAAAGAGACCCAGTACTTC.

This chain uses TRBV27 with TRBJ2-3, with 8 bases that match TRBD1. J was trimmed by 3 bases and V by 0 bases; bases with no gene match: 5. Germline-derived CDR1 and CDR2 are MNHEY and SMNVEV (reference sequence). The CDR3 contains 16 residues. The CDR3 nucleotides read TGTGCCAGCAGTTTATCGGGACAGGAGGTTACAGATACGCAGTATTTT. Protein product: CASSLSGQEVTDTQYF.

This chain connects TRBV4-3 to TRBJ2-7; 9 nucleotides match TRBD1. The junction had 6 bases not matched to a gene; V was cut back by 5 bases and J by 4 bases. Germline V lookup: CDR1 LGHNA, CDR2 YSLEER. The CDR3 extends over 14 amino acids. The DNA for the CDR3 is TGCGCCAGCAGCACCGGGACAGGGCCTTACGAGCAGTACTTC. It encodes CASSTGTGPYEQYF.

CDR3 bases: TGCGCCAGCAGCTTGGTAATGACAGAGATAAACACCGGGGAGCTGTTTTTT. Encoded protein: CASSLVMTEINTGELFF. This chain links TRBV5-1 with TRBJ2-2; tentative D call: TRBD1 (5 bases). Germline V gene lookup returns CDR1 SGHRS and CDR2 YFSETQ. The CDR3 is 17 amino acids. Trimming removed 0 bases from V and 2 bases from J, with 14 bases in between.

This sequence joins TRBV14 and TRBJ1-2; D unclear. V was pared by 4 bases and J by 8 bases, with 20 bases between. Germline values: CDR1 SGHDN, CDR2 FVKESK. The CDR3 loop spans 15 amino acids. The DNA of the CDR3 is TGTGCCAGCAGCCCTCATTTGGAGGGCTCCGGCGGCTACACCTTC. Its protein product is CASSPHLEGSGGYTF.

CDR3 DNA sequence: TGTGCCTGGAGTCACCGGGGTTCCCATGGTCTCTCTGGCTACACCTTC. This encodes CAWSHRGSHGLSGYTF. The V and J genes are TRBV30 and TRBJ1-2, with D unresolved. The germline CDR1 and CDR2 sequences are GTSNPN and SVGIG (reference sequence). V dropped 2 bases and J dropped 7 bases, with 23 bases sitting between them. The CDR3 runs to 16 residues.